This T cell receptor beta chain emerged from a study of neurological immune-mediated disorders. TCRdb called the 5' RACE reads again in MiXCR, with one record for every CDR3 protein. The profile shows 80,000 to 95,000 distinct CDR3 sequences, roughly 3.3% of them singletons. This clonotype was seen repeatedly, ten times or more. The CDR3 has 15 amino acids. Trimming shortened V by 3 bases and J by 0 bases, and 11 bases separated the two germline ends. CDR1 and CDR2 (germline): SGHRS, YFSETQ. The sequence was obtained from a woman between 50 and 59 years old with multiple sclerosis. The chain has TRBV5-1 and TRBJ2-3; D gene ambiguous. The sequencing sample was made of PBMCs. The CDR3 here is CASSSGGTSTDTQYF. The CDR3 DNA follows: TGCGCCAGCAGCTCGGGCGGAACTAGCACAGATACGCAGTATTTT. Combining the CDR3 with reference TRBV5-1 and TRBJ2-3 gives the whole variable domain KAGVTQTPRYLIKTRGQQVTLSCSPISGHRSVSWYQQTPGQGLQFLFEYFSETQRNKGNFPGRFSGRQFSNSRSEMNVSTLELGDSALYLCASSSGGTSTDTQYFGPGTRLTVL.